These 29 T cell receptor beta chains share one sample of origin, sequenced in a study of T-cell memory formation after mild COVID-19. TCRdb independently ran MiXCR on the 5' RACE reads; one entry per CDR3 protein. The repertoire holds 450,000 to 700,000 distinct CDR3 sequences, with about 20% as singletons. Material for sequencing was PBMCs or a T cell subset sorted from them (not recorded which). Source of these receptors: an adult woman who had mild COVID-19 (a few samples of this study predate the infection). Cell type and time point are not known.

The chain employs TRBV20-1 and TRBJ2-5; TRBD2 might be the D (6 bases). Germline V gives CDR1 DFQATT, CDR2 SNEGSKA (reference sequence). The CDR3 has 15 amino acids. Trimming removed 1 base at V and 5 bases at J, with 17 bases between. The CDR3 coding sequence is TGCAGTGCTAGAGCCGGGGTGGGGGAGGCTGAGACCCAGTACTTC. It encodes CSARAGVGEAETQYF.

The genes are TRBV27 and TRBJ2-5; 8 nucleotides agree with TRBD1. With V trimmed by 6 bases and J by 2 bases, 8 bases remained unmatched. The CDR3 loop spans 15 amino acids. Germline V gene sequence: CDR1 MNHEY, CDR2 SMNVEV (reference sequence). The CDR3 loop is CASRRQGRRQETQYF. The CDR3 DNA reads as TGTGCCAGCAGGAGACAGGGGCGGAGGCAAGAGACCCAGTACTTC.

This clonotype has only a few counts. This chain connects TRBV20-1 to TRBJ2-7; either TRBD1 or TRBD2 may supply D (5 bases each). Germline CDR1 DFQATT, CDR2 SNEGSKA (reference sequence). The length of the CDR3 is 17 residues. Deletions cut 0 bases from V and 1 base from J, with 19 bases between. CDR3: CSAREAGRLLLSYEQYF. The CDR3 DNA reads TGCAGTGCTAGAGAGGCAGGGAGACTACTCTTATCCTACGAGCAGTACTTC.

CDR3 in DNA: TGTGCCAGCAGCCCGCCGGGGACTAGCTCCTACAATGAGCAGTTCTTC. It is translated as CASSPPGTSSYNEQFF. The rearrangement joins TRBV7-2 to TRBJ2-1, with 8 bases fitting TRBD2. CDR3 length: 16 residues. Losses at the gene ends were 5 bases for V and 0 bases for J; bases not matched to a gene: 6. Germline V lookup: CDR1 SGHTA, CDR2 FQGNSA. The full variable domain, with the rest looked up from reference TRBV7-2 and TRBJ2-1, is GAGVSQSPSNKVTEKGKDVELRCDPISGHTALYWYRQSLGQGLEFLIYFQGNSAPDKSGLPSDRFSAERTGGSVSTLTIQRTQQEDSAVYLCASSPPGTSSYNEQFFGPGTRLTVL.

As DNA, the CDR3 is TGTGCCAGCAGGACAGGGGCCGGGGGGGCCAACGTCCTGACTTTC. Protein product: CASRTGAGGANVLTF. V usage is TRBV7-9 and J usage is TRBJ2-6; 8 bases align to TRBD1. CDR3 length: 15 residues. V trimming: 6 bases; J trimming: 4 bases; junction bases outside the gene matches: 5. Germline V gene sequence: CDR1 SEHNR, CDR2 FQNEAQ (reference sequence).

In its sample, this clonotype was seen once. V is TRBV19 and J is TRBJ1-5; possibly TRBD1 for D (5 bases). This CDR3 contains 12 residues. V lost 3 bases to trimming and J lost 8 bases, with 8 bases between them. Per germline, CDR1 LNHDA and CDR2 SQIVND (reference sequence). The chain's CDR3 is CASSIAREPQHF. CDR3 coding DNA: TGTGCCAGTAGTATCGCCAGGGAGCCCCAGCATTTT.

CDR3 DNA: TGTGCCTGGAGTGGAGACAGGTTGTACACTGAAGCTTTCTTT. This encodes CAWSGDRLYTEAFF. The V and J genes are TRBV30 and TRBJ1-1, with D perhaps TRBD1 (6 bases). The CDR3 covers 14 residues. Germline V lookup: CDR1 GTSNPN, CDR2 SVGIG (reference sequence). The V end was cut by 1 base, the J end by 3 bases, with 12 bases between. The full variable domain, its missing parts supplied by reference TRBV30 and TRBJ1-1, is SQTIHQWPATLVQPVGSPLSLECTVEGTSNPNLYWYRQAAGRGLQLLFYSVGIGQISSEVPQNLSASRPQDRQFILSSKKLLLSDSGFYLCAWSGDRLYTEAFFGQGTRLTVV.

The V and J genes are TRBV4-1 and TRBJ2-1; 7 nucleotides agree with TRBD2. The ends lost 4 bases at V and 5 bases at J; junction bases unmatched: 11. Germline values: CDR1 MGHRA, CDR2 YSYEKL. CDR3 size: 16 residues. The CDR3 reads CASSLQAGLVNNEQFF. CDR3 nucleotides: TGCGCCAGCAGCCTCCAAGCGGGGTTAGTAAACAATGAGCAGTTCTTC.

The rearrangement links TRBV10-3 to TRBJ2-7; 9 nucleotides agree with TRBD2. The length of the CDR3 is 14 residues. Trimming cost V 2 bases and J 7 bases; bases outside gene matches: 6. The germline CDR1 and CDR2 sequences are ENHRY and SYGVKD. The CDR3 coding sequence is TGTGCCATCAGTGAGGCGCCTAGCGGGATGGAGCAGTACTTC. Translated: CAISEAPSGMEQYF.

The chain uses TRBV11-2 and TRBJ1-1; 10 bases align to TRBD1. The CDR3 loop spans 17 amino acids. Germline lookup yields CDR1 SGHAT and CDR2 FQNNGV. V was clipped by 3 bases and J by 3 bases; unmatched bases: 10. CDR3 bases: TGTGCCAGCAGCTTCGGGACAGGGGATCCGCGGGACACTGAAGCTTTCTTT. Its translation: CASSFGTGDPRDTEAFF.

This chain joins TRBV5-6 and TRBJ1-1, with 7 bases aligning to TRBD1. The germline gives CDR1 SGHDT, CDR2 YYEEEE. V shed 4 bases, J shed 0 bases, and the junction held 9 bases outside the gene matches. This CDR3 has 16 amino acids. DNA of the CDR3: TGTGCCAGCAGCCGCAGGGGGTCGATAGTGAACACTGAAGCTTTCTTT. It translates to CASSRRGSIVNTEAFF.

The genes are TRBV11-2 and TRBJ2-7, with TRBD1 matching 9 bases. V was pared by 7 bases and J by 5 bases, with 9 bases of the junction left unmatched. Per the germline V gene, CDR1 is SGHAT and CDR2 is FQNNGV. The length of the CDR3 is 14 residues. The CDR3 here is CASTFGTGSHEQYF. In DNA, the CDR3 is TGTGCCAGCACCTTCGGGACAGGGTCCCACGAGCAGTACTTC.

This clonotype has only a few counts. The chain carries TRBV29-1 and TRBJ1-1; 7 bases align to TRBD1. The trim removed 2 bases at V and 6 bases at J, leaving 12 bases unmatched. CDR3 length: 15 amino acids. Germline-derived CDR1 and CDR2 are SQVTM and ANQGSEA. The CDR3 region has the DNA TGCAGCGTTGAACGACAGGGAAGGCGTCGCCCTGAAGCTTTCTTT. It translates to CSVERQGRRRPEAFF.

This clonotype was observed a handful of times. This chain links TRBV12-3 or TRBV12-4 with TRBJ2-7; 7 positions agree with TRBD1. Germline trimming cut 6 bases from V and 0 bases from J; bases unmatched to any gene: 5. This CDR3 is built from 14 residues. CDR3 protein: CASRSGTDSYEQYF. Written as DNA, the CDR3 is TGTGCCAGCAGATCCGGGACAGACTCCTACGAGCAGTACTTC.

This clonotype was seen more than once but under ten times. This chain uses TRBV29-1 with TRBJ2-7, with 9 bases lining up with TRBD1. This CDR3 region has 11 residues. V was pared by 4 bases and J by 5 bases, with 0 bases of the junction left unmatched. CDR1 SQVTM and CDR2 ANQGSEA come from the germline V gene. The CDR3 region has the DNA TGCAGCGTTGGACAGGGGGACGAGCAGTACTTC. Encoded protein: CSVGQGDEQYF.

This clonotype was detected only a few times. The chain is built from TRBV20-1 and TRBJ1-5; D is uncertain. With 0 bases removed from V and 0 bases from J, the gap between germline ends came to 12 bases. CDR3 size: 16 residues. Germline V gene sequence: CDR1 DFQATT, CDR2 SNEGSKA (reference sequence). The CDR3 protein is CSARDFLIDSNQPQHF. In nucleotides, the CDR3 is TGCAGTGCTAGAGATTTCTTAATCGATAGCAATCAGCCCCAGCATTTT.

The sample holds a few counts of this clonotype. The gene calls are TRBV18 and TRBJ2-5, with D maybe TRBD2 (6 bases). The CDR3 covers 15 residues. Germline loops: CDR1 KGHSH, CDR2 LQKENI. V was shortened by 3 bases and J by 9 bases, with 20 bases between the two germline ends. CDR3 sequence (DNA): TGTGCCAGCTCACCTACGGGACCGCCGAGGGAGGCCCAGTACTTC. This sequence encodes CASSPTGPPREAQYF. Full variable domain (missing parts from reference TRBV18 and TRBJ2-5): NAGVMQNPRHLVRRRGQEARLRCSPMKGHSHVYWYRQLPEEGLKFMVYLQKENIIDESGMPKERFSAEFPKEGPSILRIQQVVRGDSAAYFCASSPTGPPREAQYFGPGTRLLVL.

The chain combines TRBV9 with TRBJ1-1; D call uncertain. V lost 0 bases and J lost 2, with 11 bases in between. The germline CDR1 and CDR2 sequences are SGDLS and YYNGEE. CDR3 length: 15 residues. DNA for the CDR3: TGTGCCAGCAGCGTAGAAGGGATTTATAACACTGAAGCTTTCTTT. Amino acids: CASSVEGIYNTEAFF.

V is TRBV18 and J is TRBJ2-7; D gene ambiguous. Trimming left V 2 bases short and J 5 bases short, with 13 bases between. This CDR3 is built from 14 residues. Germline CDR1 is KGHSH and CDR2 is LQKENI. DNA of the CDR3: TGTGCCAGCTCACCATTCGATGGCGAAAACGAGCAGTACTTC. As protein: CASSPFDGENEQYF.

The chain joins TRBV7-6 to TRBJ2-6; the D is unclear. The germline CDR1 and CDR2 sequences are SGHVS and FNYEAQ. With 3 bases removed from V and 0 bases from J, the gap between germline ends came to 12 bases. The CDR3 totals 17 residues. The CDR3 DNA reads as TGTGCCAGCAGCTTGGACGGGTTGCTCTCTGGGGCCAACGTCCTGACTTTC. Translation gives CASSLDGLLSGANVLTF.

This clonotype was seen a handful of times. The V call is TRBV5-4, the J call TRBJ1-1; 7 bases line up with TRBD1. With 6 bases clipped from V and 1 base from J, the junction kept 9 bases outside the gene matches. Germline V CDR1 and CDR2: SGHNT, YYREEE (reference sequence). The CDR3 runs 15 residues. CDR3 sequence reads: CASTQVDRKNTEAFF. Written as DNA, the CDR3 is TGTGCCAGCACCCAGGTGGACAGGAAGAACACTGAAGCTTTCTTT.

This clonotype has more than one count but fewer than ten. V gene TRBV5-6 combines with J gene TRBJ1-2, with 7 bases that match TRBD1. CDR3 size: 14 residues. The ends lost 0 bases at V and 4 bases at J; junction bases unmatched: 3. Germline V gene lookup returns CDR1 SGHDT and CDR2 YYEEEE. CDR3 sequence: CASSLGDSRYGYTF. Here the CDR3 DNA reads TGTGCCAGCAGCTTGGGGGACAGCCGCTATGGCTACACCTTC.

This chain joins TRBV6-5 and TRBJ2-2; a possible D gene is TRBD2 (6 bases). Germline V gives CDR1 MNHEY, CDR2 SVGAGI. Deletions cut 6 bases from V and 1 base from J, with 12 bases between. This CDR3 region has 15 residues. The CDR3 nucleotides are TGTGCCAGCAGGCGGGACTTGTTGAACACCGGGGAGCTGTTTTTT. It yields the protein CASRRDLLNTGELFF.

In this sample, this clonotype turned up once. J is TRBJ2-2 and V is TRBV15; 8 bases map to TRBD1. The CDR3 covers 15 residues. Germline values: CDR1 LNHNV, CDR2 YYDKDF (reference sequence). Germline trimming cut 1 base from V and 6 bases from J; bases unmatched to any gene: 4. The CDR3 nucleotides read TGTGCCACCAGCAGAGTCCGGACAGGGTCCGGGGAGCTGTTTTTT. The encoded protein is CATSRVRTGSGELFF. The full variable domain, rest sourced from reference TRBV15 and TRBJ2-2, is DAMVIQNPRYQVTQFGKPVTLSCSQTLNHNVMYWYQQKSSQAPKLLFHYYDKDFNNEADTPDNFQSRRPNTSFCFLDIRSPGLGDTAMYLCATSRVRTGSGELFFGEGSRLTVL.

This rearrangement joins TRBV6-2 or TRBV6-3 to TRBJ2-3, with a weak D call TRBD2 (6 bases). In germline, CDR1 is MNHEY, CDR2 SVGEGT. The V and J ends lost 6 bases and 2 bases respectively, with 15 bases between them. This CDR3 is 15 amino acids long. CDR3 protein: CASSPRAGYTDTQYF. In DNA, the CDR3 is TGTGCCAGCAGCCCTCGGGCGGGGTACACAGATACGCAGTATTTT.

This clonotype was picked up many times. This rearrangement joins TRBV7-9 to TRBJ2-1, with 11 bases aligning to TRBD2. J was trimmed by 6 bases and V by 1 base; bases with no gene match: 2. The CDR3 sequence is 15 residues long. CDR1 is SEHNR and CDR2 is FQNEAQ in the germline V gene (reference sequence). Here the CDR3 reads CASSLGLAGINEQFF. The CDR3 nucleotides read TGTGCCAGCAGCTTAGGACTAGCGGGGATCAATGAGCAGTTCTTC.

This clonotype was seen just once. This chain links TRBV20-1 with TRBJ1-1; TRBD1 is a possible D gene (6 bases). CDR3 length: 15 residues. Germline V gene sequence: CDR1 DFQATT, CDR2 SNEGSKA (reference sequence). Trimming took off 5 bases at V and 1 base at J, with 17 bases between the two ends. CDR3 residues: CSAPPRDMTNTEAFF. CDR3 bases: TGCAGTGCTCCCCCCCGGGACATGACGAACACTGAAGCTTTCTTT.

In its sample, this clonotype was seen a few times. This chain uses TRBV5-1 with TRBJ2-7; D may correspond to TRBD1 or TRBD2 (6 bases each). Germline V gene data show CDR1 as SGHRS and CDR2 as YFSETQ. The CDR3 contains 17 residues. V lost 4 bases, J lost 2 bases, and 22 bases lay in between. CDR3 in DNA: TGCGCCAGCAGCAAGGATGTCGGGGGCACGGTTACCTACGAGCAGTACTTC. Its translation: CASSKDVGGTVTYEQYF.

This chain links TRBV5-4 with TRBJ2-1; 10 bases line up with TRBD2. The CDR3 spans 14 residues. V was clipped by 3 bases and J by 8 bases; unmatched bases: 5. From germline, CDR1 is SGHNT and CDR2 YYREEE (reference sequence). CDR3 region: CASSSSGSMDEQFF. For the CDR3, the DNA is TGTGCCAGCAGCTCTAGCGGGAGCATGGATGAGCAGTTCTTC.